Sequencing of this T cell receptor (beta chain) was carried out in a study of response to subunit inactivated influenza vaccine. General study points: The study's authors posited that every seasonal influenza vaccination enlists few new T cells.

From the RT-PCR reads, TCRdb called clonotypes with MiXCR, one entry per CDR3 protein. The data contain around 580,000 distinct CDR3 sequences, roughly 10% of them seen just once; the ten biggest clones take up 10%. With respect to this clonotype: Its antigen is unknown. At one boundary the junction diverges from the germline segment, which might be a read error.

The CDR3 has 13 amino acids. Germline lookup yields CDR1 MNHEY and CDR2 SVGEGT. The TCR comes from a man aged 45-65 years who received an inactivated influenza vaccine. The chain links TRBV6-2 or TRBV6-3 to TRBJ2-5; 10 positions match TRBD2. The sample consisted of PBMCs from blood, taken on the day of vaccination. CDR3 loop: CASSPSGGETLYF. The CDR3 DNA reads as TGTGCCAGCAGTCCCAGCGGGGGGGAGACCCTGTACTTC.